These T cell receptor beta chains were read from a single sample in a study of T cell responses to AZD1222 COVID-19 vaccine. Data came from immunoSEQ multiplex PCR; TCRdb stores just in-frame clones and leaves some out. This table has tens of thousands of clones, around 90% appearing once. The sequencing here drew on peripheral blood, taken on day 0 of AZD1222 vaccination. These TCRs come from an adult in good health. Each CDR3 is given with its conserved first and last residue. A D gene is named only where the DNA matches it firmly. Clone size is shown for a subset of rows, as once, few, many or a class of expanded clone.

clone size,V gene,D gene,J gene,CDR3 protein,CDR3 DNA
NA,TRBV5-8,TRBD2,TRBJ2-1,CASSSSPAGVSHNEQFF,TGTGCCAGCAGCTCCAGCCCGGCGGGGGTTTCCCACAATGAGCAGTTCTTC
NA,TRBV9,NA,TRBJ1-6,CASSVVPDNSPLHF,TGTGCCAGCAGCGTAGTGCCGGATAATTCACCCCTCCACTTT
NA,TRBV18,NA,TRBJ2-2,CASSPQTPNTGELFF,TGTGCCAGCTCACCACAGACCCCTAACACCGGGGAGCTGTTTTTT
NA,TRBV18,NA,TRBJ2-5,CASSPPRETQYF,TGTGCCAGCTCACCACCGCGCGAGACCCAGTACTTC
NA,TRBV23-1,NA,TRBJ2-7,CASSQYPPAGETYEQYF,TGCGCCAGCAGTCAATACCCCCCGGCAGGGGAAACCTACGAGCAGTACTTC
NA,TRBV11-3,TRBD1,TRBJ2-7,CASSFTGTGAEQYF,TGTGCCAGCAGCTTCACCGGGACAGGGGCCGAGCAGTACTTC
NA,TRBV10-2,NA,TRBJ2-7,CASSGQGAGGREQYF,TGCGCCAGCAGTGGCCAGGGGGCGGGAGGTCGGGAGCAGTACTTC
NA,TRBV2,NA,TRBJ1-2,CASSERDKGYTF,TGTGCCAGCAGTGAAAGGGACAAAGGCTACACCTTC
NA,TRBV7-9,NA,TRBJ1-1,CASSLESASNTEAFF,TGTGCCAGCAGCTTAGAATCAGCCTCGAACACTGAAGCTTTCTTT
NA,TRBV5-4,TRBD2,TRBJ2-1,CASSLGLAGAQYNEQFF,TGTGCCAGCAGCTTGGGACTAGCGGGAGCCCAATACAATGAGCAGTTCTTC
NA,TRBV4-2,TRBD2,TRBJ2-1,CASSQEGLAGANEQFF,TGTGCCAGCAGCCAAGAAGGACTAGCGGGAGCAAATGAGCAGTTCTTC
NA,TRBV25-1,TRBD1,TRBJ1-3,CASSDPGGAGNTIYF,TGTGCCAGCAGTGACCCAGGGGGTGCTGGAAACACCATATATTTT
NA,TRBV18,TRBD2,TRBJ2-3,CASSMSGGRSTDTQYF,TGTGCCAGCTCCATGTCCGGGGGGAGGTCCACAGATACGCAGTATTTT
NA,TRBV7-2,NA,TRBJ2-1,CASSLINNEQFF,TGTGCCAGCAGCCTAATCAACAATGAGCAGTTCTTC
NA,TRBV5-5,NA,TRBJ1-5,CASSSTGNDQPQHF,TGTGCCAGCAGCTCTACAGGGAACGATCAGCCCCAGCATTTT
NA,TRBV30,NA,TRBJ1-3,CAWSPGSGNTIYF,TGTGCCTGGAGTCCAGGTAGTGGAAACACCATATATTTT
NA,TRBV29-1,NA,TRBJ1-2,CSVVRDLNYGYTF,TGCAGCGTTGTTAGGGACCTTAACTATGGCTACACCTTC
NA,TRBV3-1/TRBV3-2,NA,TRBJ1-3,CASSQLSAGNTIYF,TGTGCCAGCAGCCAATTGAGCGCCGGAAACACCATATATTTT
NA,TRBV15,NA,TRBJ1-4,CATSRGQGGNEKLFF,TGTGCCACCAGCAGAGGGCAGGGAGGGAATGAAAAACTGTTTTTT
NA,TRBV6-2/TRBV6-3,NA,TRBJ1-2,CASSYSKRADYGYTF,TGTGCCAGCAGTTACTCGAAAAGGGCTGACTATGGCTACACCTTC
NA,TRBV11-3,NA,TRBJ2-2,CASSFYKGANTGELFF,TGTGCCAGCAGTTTTTATAAGGGAGCGAACACCGGGGAGCTGTTTTTT
many,TRBV19,NA,TRBJ2-7,CASSRPGVSYEQYF,TGTGCCAGTAGCAGACCAGGGGTCTCCTACGAGCAGTACTTC
NA,TRBV10-3,NA,TRBJ2-1,CAISFKTTSSYNEQFF,TGTGCCATCAGCTTCAAGACTACAAGCTCCTACAATGAGCAGTTCTTC
NA,TRBV28,TRBD2,TRBJ2-2,CASITSGRGTGELFF,TGTGCCAGCATCACTAGCGGGAGAGGCACCGGGGAGCTGTTTTTT
NA,TRBV7-2,TRBD1,TRBJ1-2,CASSLTRDRANGYTF,TGTGCCAGCAGCTTAACCCGGGACAGGGCCAATGGCTACACCTTC
NA,TRBV27,NA,TRBJ2-5,CASSKQGKETQYF,TGTGCCAGCAGCAAGCAAGGGAAAGAGACCCAGTACTTC
NA,TRBV29-1,TRBD1,TRBJ1-1,CSVGQGPATEAFF,TGCAGCGTCGGACAGGGTCCGGCCACTGAAGCTTTCTTT
NA,TRBV5-4,TRBD2,TRBJ2-7,CASSPGGGQVSYEQYF,TGTGCCAGCAGCCCGGGAGGGGGGCAAGTCTCCTACGAGCAGTACTTC
NA,TRBV25-1,NA,TRBJ2-7,CASRPIADEQYF,TGTGCCAGCCGTCCTATAGCCGACGAGCAGTACTTC
NA,TRBV5-8,NA,TRBJ2-3,CASSRSVPLGTDTQYF,TGTGCCAGCAGCCGGAGCGTTCCTCTGGGGACAGATACGCAGTATTTT
NA,TRBV7-2,TRBD2,TRBJ2-1,CASSLLSMRGGPYNEQFF,TGTGCCAGCAGCCTACTATCAATGCGGGGGGGCCCCTACAATGAGCAGTTCTTC
NA,TRBV11-2,NA,TRBJ2-7,CASRGRVGTQEFYEQYF,TGTGCCAGCAGGGGGAGGGTTGGGACACAGGAATTCTACGAGCAGTACTTC
NA,TRBV3-1/TRBV3-2,NA,TRBJ2-1,CASSLWTMDEQFF,TGTGCCAGCAGCCTTTGGACTATGGATGAGCAGTTCTTC
NA,TRBV4-1,TRBD2,TRBJ2-1,CASSQDLAAYNEQFF,TGCGCCAGCAGCCAAGATCTAGCGGCATACAATGAGCAGTTCTTC
NA,TRBV12-5,NA,TRBJ1-1,CASGLTGIAEAFF,TGTGCTAGTGGTTTAACAGGGATTGCTGAAGCTTTCTTT
NA,TRBV5-1,NA,TRBJ2-3,CASSLWGITDTQYF,TGCGCCAGCAGCTTATGGGGGATCACAGATACGCAGTATTTT
NA,TRBV18,NA,TRBJ1-1,CASSPPGGASNTEAFF,TGTGCCAGCTCACCACCGGGGGGAGCTTCGAACACTGAAGCTTTCTTT
NA,TRBV9,NA,TRBJ2-2,CASSVFLGELFF,TGTGCCAGCAGCGTATTCCTCGGGGAGCTGTTTTTT
NA,TRBV9,TRBD2,TRBJ2-5,CASSVGLGGLETQYF,TGTGCCAGCAGCGTAGGTTTGGGAGGGCTGGAGACCCAGTACTTC
NA,TRBV7-9,TRBD2,TRBJ2-7,CASSLAGGTLGEQYF,TGTGCCAGCAGTCTAGCGGGGGGAACCCTAGGCGAGCAGTACTTC
NA,TRBV5-4,NA,TRBJ1-1,CASSLYIGRTMNTEAFF,TGTGCCAGCAGCCTGTATATTGGCAGAACCATGAACACTGAAGCTTTCTTT
NA,TRBV6-4,NA,TRBJ1-5,CASSNSGTWSNQPQHF,TGTGCCAGCAGTAATTCCGGGACGTGGAGCAATCAGCCCCAGCATTTT
NA,TRBV3-1/TRBV3-2,NA,TRBJ2-1,CASSQDLGTSAYNEQFF,TGTGCCAGCAGCCAAGATTTGGGGACTTCGGCTTACAATGAGCAGTTCTTC
NA,TRBV4-3,TRBD1,TRBJ2-1,CASSQDMTGLFNEQFF,TGCGCCAGCAGCCAAGACATGACAGGGTTGTTCAATGAGCAGTTCTTC
NA,TRBV7-8,TRBD2,TRBJ2-3,CASSLRLGTSGSIATDTQYF,TGTGCCAGCAGCTTACGGCTTGGGACTAGCGGGAGCATCGCCACAGATACGCAGTATTTT
NA,TRBV19,TRBD1,TRBJ1-5,CASSPQGANQPQHF,TGTGCCAGTAGTCCTCAGGGGGCCAATCAGCCCCAGCATTTT